This T cell receptor (beta chain) stems from a study of blood T cell repertoires in COVID-19. Study in general: PBMCs, B-cell-depleted T cells, or T cells provided the cDNA or gDNA that made up the material.

During the 2 weeks before they entered the study, exposed participants had met someone with a PCR-confirmed or clinician-diagnosed COVID-19 case. Germline CDR1 and CDR2: LNHDA and SQIVND (reference sequence). CDR3 length: 10 amino acids. Deletions cut 6 bases from V and 8 bases from J, with 7 bases between. In the authors' methods: Reference gene primer amplification gave estimated nucleated cell counts. TCRdb keeps only in-frame clones here, not all; method: immunoSEQ multiplex PCR. The V and J calls and clone size come from that table; D and trimming were worked out from the DNA. Of some 400,000 clones listed, about 89% are singletons.

This chain uses TRBV19 with TRBJ1-2; D ambiguous. The sequencing sample was made of PBMCs or T cells enriched from blood (not recorded which). This receptor was taken from a middle-aged woman who had been exposed to COVID-19. CDR3 bases: TGTGCCAGTAGGGGAGGAGGCTACACCTTC. Amino acids: CASRGGGYTF.